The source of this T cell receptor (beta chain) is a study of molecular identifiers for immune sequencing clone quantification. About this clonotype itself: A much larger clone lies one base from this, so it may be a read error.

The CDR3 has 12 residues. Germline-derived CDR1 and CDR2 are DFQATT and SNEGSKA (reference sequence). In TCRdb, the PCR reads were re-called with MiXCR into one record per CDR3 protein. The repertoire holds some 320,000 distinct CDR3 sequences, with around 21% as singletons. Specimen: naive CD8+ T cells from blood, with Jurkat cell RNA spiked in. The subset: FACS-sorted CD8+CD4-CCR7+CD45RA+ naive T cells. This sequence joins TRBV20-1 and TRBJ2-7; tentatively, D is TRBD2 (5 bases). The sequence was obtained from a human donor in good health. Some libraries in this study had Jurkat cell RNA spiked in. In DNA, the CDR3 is TGCAGTACTAGATCCGGCTACTACGAGCAGTACTTC. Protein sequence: CSTRSGYYEQYF.